This entry is about one T cell receptor beta chain. Its target is unknown. The data belong to a study of tumour-infiltrating T cells in Burkitt lymphoma. Overall study context: The Burkitt lymphoma cohort spanned all epidemiological subtypes. Study results and limitations: Many Burkitt lymphoma patients shared several public clonotypes.

The CDR3 covers 15 residues. V shed 5 bases and J shed 2 bases, with 14 bases lying between them. Germline V gene data show CDR1 as SEHNR and CDR2 as FQNEAQ (reference sequence). Only in-frame clones appear in the TCRdb table, and some are missing; sequencing was by immunoSEQ multiplex PCR. The top ten hold about 3% of the sample, which has about 50,000 clones, around 30% seen once. The sequence was obtained from a human donor with Burkitt lymphoma. This chain connects TRBV7-9 to TRBJ2-3, with TRBD2 as a possible D gene (5 bases). Sequencing was done on a sample of tumor tissue. Here the CDR3 DNA reads TGTGCCAGCAGCCTCCGAGGAGGCCCCACAGATACGCAGTATTTT. It translates to CASSLRGGPTDTQYF.